These 2 T cell receptor beta chains came from one sample sequenced in a study of blood T cells in healthy people across ages. Through a sample-barcoded 5' primer and a J-beta primer mix, a second PCR was run for roughly 7 to 11 cycles. TCRdb reanalysed the 5' RACE reads using MiXCR and keeps one entry per CDR3 protein. Of hundreds of thousands of distinct CDR3 sequences listed, about 43% are singletons. What was sequenced was blood. These receptors originate from a man aged 80 or over in good health.

The J gene is TRBJ1-5, the V gene TRBV7-2; 10 nucleotides line up with TRBD1. V lost 1 base to trimming and J lost 7 bases; unmatched junction nucleotides: 4. The CDR3 sequence is 15 residues long. Germline V gene sequence: CDR1 SGHTA, CDR2 FQGNSA. CDR3: CASSLVGQGGQPQHF. CDR3 in DNA: TGTGCCAGCAGCTTAGTAGGACAGGGGGGACAGCCCCAGCATTTT.

This clonotype was counted between two and nine times. This chain uses TRBV20-1 with TRBJ2-3; 9 nucleotides align to TRBD2. Germline trimming cut 0 bases from V and 0 bases from J; bases unmatched to any gene: 10. The CDR3 consists of 18 residues. Germline CDR1 and CDR2: DFQATT and SNEGSKA (reference sequence). CDR3 region: CSARDSPSGALSTDTQYF. The CDR3 nucleotides read TGCAGTGCTAGAGATTCGCCTAGCGGGGCCCTTAGCACAGATACGCAGTATTTT.